Following are 14 T cell receptor beta chains from one sample sequenced in a study of blood T cell repertoires in COVID-19. Sequencing used immunoSEQ multiplex PCR; TCRdb keeps in-frame clones, though not all of them. The repertoire holds under 80,000 clones, with approximately 90% as singletons. The source material was peripheral blood. The source of these receptors is a man aged 70-80 years with active or convalescent COVID-19.

The J gene is TRBJ2-1, the V gene TRBV5-1; D may be TRBD2 (6 bases). The CDR3 spans 12 residues. Trimming cost V 0 bases and J 9 bases, with 7 bases left between them. In germline, CDR1 is SGHRS, CDR2 YFSETQ. CDR3 sequence: CASSLGSGEQFF. The CDR3 nucleotides read TGCGCCAGCAGCTTGGGTAGCGGTGAGCAGTTCTTC.

This chain links TRBV30 with TRBJ1-5, with a possible D match to TRBD1 (5 bases). Trimming removed 4 bases from V and 0 bases from J, with 10 bases in between. This CDR3 is built from 14 residues. Germline-derived CDR1 and CDR2 are GTSNPN and SVGIG (reference sequence). CDR3 sequence reads: CAWTQGGSNQPQHF. CDR3 nucleotides: TGTGCCTGGACTCAGGGTGGTAGCAATCAGCCCCAGCATTTT.

This chain links TRBV2 with TRBJ2-1; D is unclear. V gave up 3 bases and J gave up 15 bases, with 12 bases separating them. CDR1 and CDR2 from the germline V gene are SNHLY and FYNNEI. The CDR3 has 11 amino acids. CDR3 in amino acids: CASSEIERPFF. The CDR3 DNA sequence: TGTGCCAGCAGTGAGATTGAGAGGCCGTTCTTC.

This clone was seen a single time. The CDR3: CASSRPGGTYEQYF. The CDR3 nucleotides read TGCGCCAGCAGCCGCCCGGGAGGGACCTACGAGCAGTACTTC. The chain recombines TRBV5-1 with TRBJ2-7; 8 bases are a match to TRBD2. CDR1 SGHRS and CDR2 YFSETQ come from the germline V gene. Germline trimming cut 4 bases from V and 2 bases from J; bases unmatched to any gene: 5. This CDR3 is 14 amino acids long.

The rearrangement links TRBV30 to TRBJ1-2; 7 bases line up with TRBD1. Germline CDR1 and CDR2: GTSNPN and SVGIG (reference sequence). The trim removed 4 bases at V and 3 bases at J, leaving 8 bases unmatched. This CDR3 spans 14 amino acids. DNA of the CDR3: TGTGCCTGGAACCGGGGACAGCAAGACTATGGCTACACCTTC. Translated, it gives CAWNRGQQDYGYTF.

The chain employs TRBV6-5 and TRBJ1-2, with 10 bases fitting TRBD1. CDR1 is MNHEY, CDR2 SVGAGI, per germline. The trim removed 7 bases at V and 7 bases at J, leaving 9 bases unmatched. The CDR3 is 14 residues long. In nucleotides, the CDR3 is TGTGCCAGCATCCCGGGACAGGGGACAGGTGGCTACACCTTC. This sequence encodes CASIPGQGTGGYTF.

The genes are TRBV7-2 and TRBJ1-1, with 7 bases lining up with TRBD1. CDR3 size: 13 residues. After removal of 5 bases from V and 6 bases from J, the junction contained 6 bases not matched to a gene. Germline V gene data show CDR1 as SGHTA and CDR2 as FQGNSA. In DNA, the CDR3 is TGTGCCAGCAGCCCGCGACAGGGTGCTGAAGCTTTCTTT. This translates into CASSPRQGAEAFF. The full variable domain, its missing parts supplied by reference TRBV7-2 and TRBJ1-1, is GAGVSQSPSNKVTEKGKDVELRCDPISGHTALYWYRQSLGQGLEFLIYFQGNSAPDKSGLPSDRFSAERTGGSVSTLTIQRTQQEDSAVYLCASSPRQGAEAFFGQGTRLTVV.

This clone was counted once. V gene TRBV10-3 combines with J gene TRBJ1-2; no firm D call. The CDR3 runs to 14 residues. Looked up from germline, CDR1 is ENHRY and CDR2 is SYGVKD. V dropped 2 bases and J dropped 8 bases, with 15 bases sitting between them. The CDR3 here is CAISEGQVLRGYTF. DNA of the CDR3: TGTGCCATCAGTGAGGGGCAGGTCCTCAGGGGCTACACCTTC.

V is TRBV6-1 and J is TRBJ2-3; 9 bases line up with TRBD2. CDR3 length: 15 amino acids. Trimming took 0 bases from V and 8 from J; bases not matched to a gene: 6. The germline V gene has CDR1 MNHNS and CDR2 SASEGT. CDR3 residues: CASSEAPGLAATQYF. Here the CDR3 DNA reads TGTGCCAGCAGTGAAGCGCCGGGACTAGCAGCTACGCAGTATTTT.

The chain joins TRBV6-1 to TRBJ2-7; D is unclear. This CDR3 spans 13 amino acids. Germline CDR1 reads MNHNS; CDR2 reads SASEGT. Trimming stripped 7 bases from V and 3 bases from J, with 13 bases between. CDR3 region: CASTTSGVYEQYF. CDR3 bases: TGTGCCAGCACGACCTCAGGCGTCTACGAGCAGTACTTC.

This clone occurred once. The rearrangement links TRBV28 to TRBJ2-1, with 8 bases that match TRBD2. The CDR3 sequence is 15 residues long. The V and J ends lost 5 bases and 1 base, in that order; junction bases with no gene match: 4. Germline lookup yields CDR1 MDHEN and CDR2 SYDVKM. CDR3 loop: CASSSGSLSYNEQFF. The DNA for the CDR3 is TGTGCCAGCAGTAGCGGGAGTCTGTCCTACAATGAGCAGTTCTTC.

The chain has TRBV19 and TRBJ1-1; the match to TRBD1 covers 8 bases. This CDR3 contains 13 residues. V lost 5 bases and J lost 7; bases outside the gene matches: 6. The germline gives CDR1 LNHDA, CDR2 SQIVND (reference sequence). The CDR3 loop reads CASSVRQGNEAFF. The CDR3 DNA follows: TGTGCCAGTAGTGTGAGACAGGGGAATGAAGCTTTCTTT.

The V and J genes are TRBV7-9 and TRBJ1-3, with no clear D. The germline CDR1 and CDR2 sequences are SEHNR and FQNEAQ (reference sequence). V dropped 5 bases and J dropped 0 bases, with 8 bases sitting between them. The CDR3 consists of 14 residues. CDR3 bases: TGTGCCAGCAGCCCCCCCAGCTCTGGAAACACCATATATTTT. Its protein product is CASSPPSSGNTIYF. Supplemented by reference TRBV7-9 and TRBJ1-3, the full variable domain reads DTGVSQNPRHKITKRGQNVTFRCDPISEHNRLYWYRQTLGQGPEFLTYFQNEAQLEKSRLLSDRFSAERPKGSFSTLEIQRTEQGDSAMYLCASSPPSSGNTIYFGEGSWLTVV.

The chain recombines TRBV19 with TRBJ1-5, with 7 bases fitting TRBD1. Trimming at V came to 3 bases and at J to 1 base, leaving 15 bases not matched to a gene. CDR1 is LNHDA, CDR2 SQIVND, per germline (reference sequence). The CDR3 is 19 residues long. The CDR3 protein is CASSISGTAPALSNQPQHF. In DNA form, the CDR3 reads TGTGCCAGTAGTATTTCCGGGACAGCACCCGCACTGAGCAATCAGCCCCAGCATTTT.